The next 22 T cell receptor beta chains were all read from a single sample in a study of cytomegalovirus exposure and HLA in healthy donors. The PCR used 60 Vbeta and 13 Jbeta primers. The data were produced by immunoSEQ multiplex PCR, yet TCRdb's version contains in-frame clones alone and is incomplete. The sample lists 140,000 or so clones; nearly 80% were seen once. Sequenced sample: PBMCs. Receptor source: a woman under 40 in good health and CMV-seronegative.

This clone appeared a single time. The CDR3 reads CSATGGYEQYF. The CDR3 DNA sequence: TGCAGTGCGACAGGGGGCTACGAGCAGTACTTC. This chain uses TRBV20-1 with TRBJ2-7, with 9 bases lining up with TRBD1. J gave up 3 bases and V 6 bases, and 0 bases lay outside the gene matches. CDR3 size: 11 residues. Germline loops: CDR1 DFQATT, CDR2 SNEGSKA (reference sequence).

In regard to this clone: An end of the junction does not agree with germline; a read error may underlie this. The V gene is TRBV18, the J gene TRBJ2-7; D gene ambiguous. Germline V CDR1 and CDR2: KGHSH, LQKENI. The CDR3 is 12 residues long. CDR3 region: CASSPFEAKQCF. DNA for the CDR3: TGTGCCAGCTCACCGTTCGAGGCAAAGCAGTGCTTC.

This clone was observed a handful of times. The V gene is TRBV2, the J gene TRBJ1-6, with 10 positions matching TRBD1. Germline CDR1 is SNHLY and CDR2 is FYNNEI. V gave up 7 bases and J gave up 7 bases; unmatched junction bases: 7. The CDR3 has 15 amino acids. Here the CDR3 DNA reads TGTGCCAGCACAAGACAGGGGGCGCAAAATTCACCCCTCCACTTT. Protein product: CASTRQGAQNSPLHF.

In nucleotides, the CDR3 is TGTGCCAGCAGCAACCCCGGCCGGGACACCTACGGGGAGACCCAGTACTTC. It encodes CASSNPGRDTYGETQYF. V gene TRBV5-6 combines with J gene TRBJ2-5; D is perhaps TRBD1 (6 bases). Germline-derived CDR1 and CDR2 are SGHDT and YYEEEE. The CDR3 has 17 residues. The V and J ends lost 4 bases and 5 bases respectively, with 24 bases between them.

The rearrangement uses TRBV27 and TRBJ2-7, with D tentatively TRBD1 (6 bases). Trimming stripped 3 bases from V and 1 base from J, with 13 bases between. This CDR3 contains 15 residues. CDR1 MNHEY and CDR2 SMNVEV come from the germline V gene (reference sequence). The CDR3 sequence: CASSFDRLNSYEQYF. In nucleotides, the CDR3 is TGTGCCAGCAGTTTCGACAGGCTTAATTCCTACGAGCAGTACTTC.

The V and J genes are TRBV19 and TRBJ1-1; D is possibly TRBD1 (5 bases). Looked up from germline, CDR1 is LNHDA and CDR2 is SQIVND (reference sequence). This CDR3 spans 14 amino acids. V was shortened by 6 bases and J by 3 bases, with 14 bases between the two germline ends. The CDR3 is CASRYPAGHTEAFF. The CDR3 DNA follows: TGTGCCAGTAGATACCCGGCGGGGCACACTGAAGCTTTCTTT.

This chain joins TRBV4-2 and TRBJ1-2; 10 nucleotides match TRBD1. V was pared by 5 bases and J by 6 bases, with 6 bases of the junction left unmatched. Germline V gene sequence: CDR1 LGHNA, CDR2 YNFKEQ. The CDR3 runs to 14 residues. The CDR3 sequence is CASSSRTGGDGYTF. CDR3 in DNA: TGTGCCAGCAGCTCTCGGACAGGGGGAGATGGCTACACCTTC.

J is TRBJ1-1 and V is TRBV7-2; 9 bases are shared with TRBD1. V was clipped by 5 bases and J by 1 base; unmatched bases: 5. The CDR3 is made up of 15 amino acids. The germline gives CDR1 SGHTA, CDR2 FQGNSA. CDR3 loop: CASSTPGQGNTEAFF. For the CDR3, the DNA is TGTGCCAGCAGCACCCCGGGACAGGGGAACACTGAAGCTTTCTTT.

The chain uses TRBV6-5 and TRBJ1-1; the D is unclear. The ends were cut back, 0 bases at V and 8 bases at J, with 10 bases in the middle. The CDR3 spans 13 residues. Germline V gene lookup returns CDR1 MNHEY and CDR2 SVGAGI. This CDR3 reads CASSYSSFAEAFF. For the CDR3, the DNA is TGTGCCAGCAGTTACTCGAGCTTCGCCGAAGCTTTCTTT.

This clone has more than one count but fewer than ten. The rearrangement uses TRBV14 and TRBJ2-7; D unclear. The CDR3 runs 14 residues. Germline CDR1 reads SGHDN; CDR2 reads FVKESK. The germline V and J ends were trimmed by 2 bases and 2 bases, with 10 bases remaining between them. The CDR3 DNA is TGTGCCAGCAGCCAATCCCGTTCTCCCTACGAGCAGTACTTC. Its translation: CASSQSRSPYEQYF.

V gene TRBV4-2 combines with J gene TRBJ2-3, with TRBD2 matching 7 bases. The CDR3 is 14 residues long. Germline V gene lookup returns CDR1 LGHNA and CDR2 YNFKEQ. J lost 5 bases, V lost 2 bases, and 4 bases had no gene match. The CDR3 nucleotides read TGTGCCAGCAGCCAACCGGGGGGTAGAGATACGCAGTATTTT. As protein: CASSQPGGRDTQYF.

The chain is built from TRBV2 and TRBJ1-1; 7 nucleotides align to TRBD1. Trimming removed 7 bases from V and 0 bases from J; junction bases left unmatched: 5. CDR3 length: 14 residues. Germline loops: CDR1 SNHLY, CDR2 FYNNEI. The CDR3 nucleotides are TGTGCCAGCAAGACAGGGCTCATGAACACTGAAGCTTTCTTT. Translated: CASKTGLMNTEAFF.

This chain joins TRBV7-9 and TRBJ1-2; no clear D. The germline V gene has CDR1 SEHNR and CDR2 FQNEAQ (reference sequence). The CDR3 runs 14 residues. V gave up 2 bases and J gave up 6 bases, with 13 bases separating them. Here the CDR3 reads CASSLRTGRNGYTF. CDR3 sequence (DNA): TGTGCCAGCAGCTTAAGGACGGGGAGAAATGGCTACACCTTC.

CDR3 DNA: TGTGCCAGCAGCTCGACAGGGTTTGGCTCACCCCTCCACTTT. Protein product: CASSSTGFGSPLHF. The chain combines TRBV11-2 with TRBJ1-6; 7 bases are shared with TRBD1. Germline V CDR1 and CDR2: SGHAT, FQNNGV. CDR3 size: 14 residues. V shed 4 bases, J shed 10 bases, and the junction held 7 bases outside the gene matches. Drawing the rest from reference TRBV11-2 and TRBJ1-6, the complete variable domain is EAGVAQSPRYKIIEKRQSVAFWCNPISGHATLYWYQQILGQGPKLLIQFQNNGVVDDSQLPKDRFSAERLKGVDSTLKIQPAKLEDSAVYLCASSSTGFGSPLHFGNGTRLTVT.

The chain links TRBV6-5 to TRBJ1-2, with a tentative D call TRBD1 (5 bases). The CDR3 loop spans 15 amino acids. Germline assignment: CDR1 MNHEY and CDR2 SVGAGI. V was pared by 2 bases and J by 4 bases, with 14 bases between. The DNA of the CDR3 is TGTGCCAGCAGTTACCGGGCAGGGATAGGCTATGGCTACACCTTC. It is translated as CASSYRAGIGYGYTF.

This clone was counted only a few times. The rearrangement uses TRBV5-1 and TRBJ1-6; 7 nucleotides align to TRBD1. Germline trimming cut 3 bases from V and 8 bases from J; bases unmatched to any gene: 5. The CDR3 loop spans 14 amino acids. Germline V gene data show CDR1 as SGHRS and CDR2 as YFSETQ. DNA for the CDR3: TGCGCCAGCAGCTCCCTGCAGGGGGATTCACCCCTCCACTTT. It is translated as CASSSLQGDSPLHF.

The table lists this clone with a few counts. J is TRBJ2-7 and V is TRBV7-8; TRBD2 aligns across 8 bases. This CDR3 spans 13 amino acids. Germline CDR1 reads SGHVS; CDR2 reads FQNEAQ. V was clipped by 5 bases and J by 6 bases; unmatched bases: 6. This CDR3 reads CASSPGGVAEQYF. CDR3 in DNA: TGTGCCAGCAGCCCCGGGGGGGTCGCCGAGCAGTACTTC.

CDR3 in amino acids: CASSQDHGQGVGGYTF. The CDR3 nucleotides are TGCGCCAGCAGCCAAGATCACGGACAGGGGGTCGGTGGCTACACCTTC. The chain has TRBV4-3 and TRBJ1-2, with 10 nucleotides matching TRBD1. The CDR3 totals 16 residues. Per the germline V gene, CDR1 is LGHNA and CDR2 is YSLEER. V shed 0 bases, J shed 7 bases, and the junction held 8 bases outside the gene matches.

DNA for the CDR3: TGTGCCAGCAGTTTCAATTCAGGGTGGGGCTACACCTTC. It is translated as CASSFNSGWGYTF. This rearrangement joins TRBV6-5 to TRBJ1-2; D perhaps matches TRBD1 (5 bases). The CDR3 totals 13 residues. The V end was cut by 4 bases, the J end by 8 bases, with 14 bases between. The germline gives CDR1 MNHEY, CDR2 SVGAGI.

V is TRBV6-1 and J is TRBJ2-1; 7 nucleotides match TRBD1. Trimming cost V 4 bases and J 2 bases; bases outside gene matches: 2. CDR1 and CDR2 (germline): MNHNS, SASEGT. There are 14 residues in the CDR3. CDR3 sequence reads: CASSVRGPYNEQFF. As DNA, the CDR3 is TGTGCCAGCAGTGTTAGGGGGCCCTACAATGAGCAGTTCTTC.

V gene TRBV18 combines with J gene TRBJ2-2; D is possibly TRBD2 (6 bases). The ends were cut back, 4 bases at V and 4 bases at J, with 7 bases in the middle. Germline V gene data show CDR1 as KGHSH and CDR2 as LQKENI. The CDR3 is made up of 13 amino acids. CDR3 nucleotides: TGTGCCAGCTCACGGGACTTCACCGGGGAGCTGTTTTTT. This codes for CASSRDFTGELFF.

This clone was counted a few times. The chain couples TRBV2 to TRBJ2-1; D is possibly TRBD2 (5 bases). The germline V gene encodes CDR1 SNHLY and CDR2 FYNNEI. The CDR3 runs to 17 residues. Trimming shortened V by 7 bases and J by 5 bases, and 24 bases separated the two germline ends. The CDR3: CASNHRTGLALDNEQFF. CDR3 in DNA: TGTGCCAGCAATCATCGGACGGGGTTAGCCCTCGACAATGAGCAGTTCTTC.